This T cell receptor beta chain comes out of a study of blood T cell repertoires in COVID-19. On the study more broadly: Material from acute and convalescent COVID-19 was sourced from the United States, Italy and Spain.

Measured with immunoSEQ multiplex PCR; TCRdb has only the in-frame clones, and not every one. Of roughly 100,000 clones listed, 81% are singletons. With V trimmed by 2 bases and J by 1 base, 4 bases remained unmatched. Per germline, CDR1 SEHNR and CDR2 FQNEAQ (reference sequence). CDR3 size: 15 residues. The source of this sequence is a woman in her 70s with acute or convalescent COVID-19. The sequenced material came from peripheral blood. The rearrangement links TRBV7-9 to TRBJ2-5; 7 positions match TRBD1. The CDR3 spells CASSLSSGGQETQYF. The CDR3 nucleotides read TGTGCCAGCAGCTTATCATCAGGGGGCCAAGAGACCCAGTACTTC.